The clone carrying this T cell receptor beta chain was found many times. This entry is derived from a study of regulatory T cells in long-lasting Graves disease. The CDR3 has 17 amino acids. Trimming took 1 base from V and 4 from J; bases not matched to a gene: 13. In germline, CDR1 is DFQATT, CDR2 SNEGSKA (reference sequence). Arm-PCR of CDR3 regions with iRepertoire HTBI primers generated TCR beta libraries. One entry per CDR3 protein results from TCRdb running MiXCR on the multiplex PCR reads. In the table there are 550,000 to 650,000 distinct CDR3 sequences, about 16% of which are singletons. Indicated time point: newly diagnosed GD, antithyroid drugs for less than 3 months. The authors made the TCR library using RNA they extracted from PBMCs. Graves' disease diagnoses followed American Thyroid Association guidelines. The same data also contributed to another study, on T cells in Graves' hyperthyroidism and ophthalmopathy. This second study notes: Participants, patients aged 18 to 65, had newly diagnosed hyperthyroidism with a duration under 2 months. Primed by the HTBI set, a first-round RT-PCR was run on the TCR CDR3. A median about 7 months before onset, the model predicted ophthalmopathy.

The chain links TRBV20-1 to TRBJ2-3, with 8 bases matching TRBD2. Sequencing used peripheral blood mononuclear cells (PBMCs), obtained at new diagnosis, from a patient treated with antithyroid drugs. The sequence was collected from a man younger than 30 with Graves disease. CDR3 region: CSARAISGRLTPDTQYF. The CDR3 coding sequence is TGCAGTGCTAGAGCTATCAGCGGGAGACTCACGCCAGATACGCAGTATTTT.